This T cell receptor beta chain was recovered during a study of beta chain features in type 1 diabetes. The single heparinised draw taken from each donor contained approximately 120 mL of blood on average. CD45RO/CCR7/CD25/CD127/CD95/CD27 staining was used to isolate CD4+ naive, central memory, regulatory and stem cell-like memory cells by sorting. Sorted populations were all over 95% pure. Notes on the study in general: TCRB CDR3s from Type 1 diabetes patients were moderately but significantly shorter in all four CD4+ subsets. Reduced insertions and increased deletions marked VDJ junctions in type 1 diabetes patients.

Of the isolated RNA, all was reverse transcribed, and so the sequenced material was expressed TCRB transcripts. Assay used: immunoSEQ multiplex PCR; TCRdb lists only in-frame clones, some missing. The sample shows 230,000 or so clones, 16% of them seen only once. Worth noting for this clone: Its antigen is currently unknown.

This CDR3 has 22 amino acids. V usage is TRBV1 and J usage is TRBJ2-6; the DNA was not compared with TRBD1, the D call given in the table. TRBV1 is a pseudogene. Sequenced material: naive CD4+ T cells from blood. The source of this sequence is a man between 25 and 39 years old with type 1 diabetes. CDR3 bases: TGCACCAGCAGCCATCCAATGCCTGTGACAGGTTACTTCTCCTCTGGGGCCAACGTCCTGACTTTC. Residues: CTSSHPMPVTGYFSSGANVLTF.